Shown below are 2 T cell receptor beta chains from a single sample sequenced in a study of immune evolution from preneoplasia to lung adenocarcinoma. Measured with immunoSEQ multiplex PCR; TCRdb has only the in-frame clones, and not every one. The sample lists fewer than 1,500 clones, 65% to 85% occurring once. The sequenced sample was FFPE atypical adenomatous hyperplasia tissue from the lung. The subset is: atypical adenomatous hyperplasia (AAH), lung preneoplasia. The source is a person aged 70 to 85 with lung adenocarcinoma.

V usage is TRBV7-9 and J usage is TRBJ2-1, with D unclear. V lost 4 bases to trimming and J lost 5 bases, with 15 bases between them. CDR1 is SEHNR and CDR2 is FQNEAQ in the germline V gene (reference sequence). The CDR3 runs 15 residues. CDR3 coding DNA: TGTGCCAGCAGCTCCCAGTCGGTTACGAACAATGAGCAGTTCTTC. Translated, it gives CASSSQSVTNNEQFF.

Remarks on this clone: The junction and the germline gene differ at one end; a read error may be behind it. This chain uses TRBV30 with TRBJ2-3; D might be TRBD2 (6 bases). In germline, CDR1 is GTSNPN, CDR2 SVGIG (reference sequence). This CDR3 spans 14 amino acids. CDR3 sequence (DNA): TGTGCTTGGAGTTTGCGGGACCTACGCGATACGCAGTATTTT. This sequence encodes CAWSLRDLRDTQYF.